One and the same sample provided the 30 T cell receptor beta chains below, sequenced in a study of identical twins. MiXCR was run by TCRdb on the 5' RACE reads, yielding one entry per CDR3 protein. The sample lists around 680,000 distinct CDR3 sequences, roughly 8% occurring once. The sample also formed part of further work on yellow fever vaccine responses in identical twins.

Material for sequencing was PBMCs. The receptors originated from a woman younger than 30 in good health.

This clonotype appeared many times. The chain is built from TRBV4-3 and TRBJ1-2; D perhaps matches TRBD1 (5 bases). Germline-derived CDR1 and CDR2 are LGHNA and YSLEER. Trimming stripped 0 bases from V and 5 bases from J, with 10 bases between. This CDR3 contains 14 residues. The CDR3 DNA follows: TGCGCCAGCAGCCAAGAGGGACGAGGATATGGCTACACCTTC. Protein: CASSQEGRGYGYTF.

The CDR3, as DNA: TGTGCCACCAGTGTAGGGACTAGGCCCTATGAGCAGTTCTTC. Amino acids: CATSVGTRPYEQFF. The gene calls are TRBV24-1 and TRBJ2-1; TRBD2 aligns across 8 bases. CDR1 KGHDR and CDR2 SFDVKD come from the germline V gene. V lost 5 bases and J lost 8; bases outside the gene matches: 7. CDR3 length equals 14 residues.

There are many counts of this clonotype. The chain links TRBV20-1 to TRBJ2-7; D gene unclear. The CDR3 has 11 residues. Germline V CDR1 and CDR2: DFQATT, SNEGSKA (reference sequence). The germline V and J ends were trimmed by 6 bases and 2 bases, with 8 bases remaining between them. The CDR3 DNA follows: TGCAGTGCCCGTGCTACCTACGAGCAGTACTTC. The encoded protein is CSARATYEQYF.

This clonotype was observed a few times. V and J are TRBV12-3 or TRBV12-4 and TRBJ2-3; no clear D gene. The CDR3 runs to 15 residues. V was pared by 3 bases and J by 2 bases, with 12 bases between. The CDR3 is CASSFSPQTTDTQYF. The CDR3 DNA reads TGTGCCAGCAGTTTTTCTCCGCAGACCACAGATACGCAGTATTTT.

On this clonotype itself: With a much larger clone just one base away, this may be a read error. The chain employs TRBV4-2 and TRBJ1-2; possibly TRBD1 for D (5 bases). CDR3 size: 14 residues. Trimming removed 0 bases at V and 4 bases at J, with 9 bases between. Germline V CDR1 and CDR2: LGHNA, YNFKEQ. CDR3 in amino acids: CASSQEGQVYGYTF. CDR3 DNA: TGTGCCAGCAGCCAAGAGGGGCAGGTCTATGGCTACACCTTC.

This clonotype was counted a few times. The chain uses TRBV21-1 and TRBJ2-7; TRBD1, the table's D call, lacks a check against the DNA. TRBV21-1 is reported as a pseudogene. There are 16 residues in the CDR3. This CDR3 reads CASSFPDGDRVHEQYF. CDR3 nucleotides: TGTGCCAGCAGCTTTCCTGACGGGGACAGGGTCCACGAGCAGTACTTC.

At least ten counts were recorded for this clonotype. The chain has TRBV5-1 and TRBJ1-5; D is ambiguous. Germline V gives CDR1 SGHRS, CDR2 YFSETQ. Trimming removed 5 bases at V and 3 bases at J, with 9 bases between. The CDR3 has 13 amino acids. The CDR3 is CASSEDANQPQHF. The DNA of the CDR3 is TGCGCCAGCAGTGAGGATGCCAATCAGCCCCAGCATTTT.

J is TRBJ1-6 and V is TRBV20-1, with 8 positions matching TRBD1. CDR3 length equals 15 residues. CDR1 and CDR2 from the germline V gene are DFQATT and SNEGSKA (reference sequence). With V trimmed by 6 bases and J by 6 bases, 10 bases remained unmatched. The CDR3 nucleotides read TGCAGTGCCCGACACAGGACAGGGACTAATTCACCCCTCCACTTT. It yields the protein CSARHRTGTNSPLHF.

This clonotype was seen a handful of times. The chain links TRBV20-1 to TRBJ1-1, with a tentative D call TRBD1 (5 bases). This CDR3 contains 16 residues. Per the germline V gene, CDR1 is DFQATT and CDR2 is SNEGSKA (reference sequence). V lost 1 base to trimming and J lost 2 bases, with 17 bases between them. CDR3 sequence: CSARAPTAGLNTEAFF. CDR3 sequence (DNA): TGCAGTGCTAGAGCCCCCACCGCAGGGTTAAACACTGAAGCTTTCTTT.

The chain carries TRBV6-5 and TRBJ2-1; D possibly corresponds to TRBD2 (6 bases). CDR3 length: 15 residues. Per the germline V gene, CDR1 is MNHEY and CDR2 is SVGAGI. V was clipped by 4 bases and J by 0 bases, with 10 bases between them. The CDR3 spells CASSSFSGSYNEQFF. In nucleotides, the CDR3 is TGTGCCAGCAGTTCCTTTAGCGGCTCCTACAATGAGCAGTTCTTC.

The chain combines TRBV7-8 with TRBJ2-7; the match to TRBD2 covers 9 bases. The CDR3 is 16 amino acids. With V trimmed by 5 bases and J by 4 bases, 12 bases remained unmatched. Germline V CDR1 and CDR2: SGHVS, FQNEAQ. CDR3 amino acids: CASSPGEETSGYEQYF. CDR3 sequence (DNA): TGTGCCAGCAGCCCAGGGGAGGAGACTAGCGGATACGAGCAGTACTTC. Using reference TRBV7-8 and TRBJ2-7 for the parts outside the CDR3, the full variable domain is GAGVSQSPRYKVAKRGQDVALRCDPISGHVSLFWYQQALGQGPEFLTYFQNEAQLDKSGLPSDRFFAERPEGSVSTLKIQRTQQEDSAVYLCASSPGEETSGYEQYFGPGTRLTVT.

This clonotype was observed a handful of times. In DNA, the CDR3 is TGTGCCAGCAGCCCTAGTGGCGGGGAGGATACGCAGTATTTT. It translates to CASSPSGGEDTQYF. The chain joins TRBV9 to TRBJ2-3; D is possibly TRBD2 (6 bases). V lost 4 bases and J 6 bases, leaving 15 bases between the germline ends. The CDR3 length is 14 residues. CDR1 is SGDLS, CDR2 YYNGEE, per germline.

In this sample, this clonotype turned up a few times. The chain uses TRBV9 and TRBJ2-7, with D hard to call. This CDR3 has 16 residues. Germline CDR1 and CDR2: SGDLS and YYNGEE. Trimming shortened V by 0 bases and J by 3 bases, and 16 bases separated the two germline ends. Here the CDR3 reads CASSVAGGSTDYEQYF. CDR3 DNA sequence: TGTGCCAGCAGCGTAGCGGGCGGCTCTACGGACTACGAGCAGTACTTC.

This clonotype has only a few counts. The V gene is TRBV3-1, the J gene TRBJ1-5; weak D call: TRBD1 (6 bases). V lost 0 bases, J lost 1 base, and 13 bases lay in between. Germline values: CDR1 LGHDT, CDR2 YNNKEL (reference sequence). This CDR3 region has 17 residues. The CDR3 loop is CASSQDFRGESNQPQHF. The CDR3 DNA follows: TGTGCCAGCAGCCAAGATTTCAGGGGTGAAAGCAATCAGCCCCAGCATTTT. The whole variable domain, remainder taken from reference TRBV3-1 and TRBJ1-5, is DTAVSQTPKYLVTQMGNDKSIKCEQNLGHDTMYWYKQDSKKFLKIMFSYNNKELIINETVPNRFSPKSPDKAHLNLHINSLELGDSAVYFCASSQDFRGESNQPQHFGDGTRLSIL.

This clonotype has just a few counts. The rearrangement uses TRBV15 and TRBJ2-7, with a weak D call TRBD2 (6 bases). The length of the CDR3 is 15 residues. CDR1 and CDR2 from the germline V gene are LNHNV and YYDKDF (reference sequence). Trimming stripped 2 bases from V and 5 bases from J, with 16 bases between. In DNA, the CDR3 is TGTGCCACCAGCAGATCAGGGCTAGCGTTCCACGAGCAGTACTTC. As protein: CATSRSGLAFHEQYF.

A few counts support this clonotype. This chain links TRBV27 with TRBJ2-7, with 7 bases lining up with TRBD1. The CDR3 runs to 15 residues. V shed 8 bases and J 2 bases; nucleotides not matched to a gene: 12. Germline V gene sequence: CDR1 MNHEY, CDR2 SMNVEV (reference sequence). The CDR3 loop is CASGIPGTAAYEQYF. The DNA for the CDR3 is TGTGCCAGCGGTATCCCCGGGACAGCTGCCTACGAGCAGTACTTC.

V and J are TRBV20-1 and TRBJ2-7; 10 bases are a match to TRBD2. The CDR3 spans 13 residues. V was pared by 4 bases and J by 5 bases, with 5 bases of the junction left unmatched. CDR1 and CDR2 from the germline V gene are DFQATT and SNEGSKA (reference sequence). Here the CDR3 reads CSAMTSGSDEQYF. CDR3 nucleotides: TGCAGTGCTATGACTAGCGGGTCGGACGAGCAGTACTTC.

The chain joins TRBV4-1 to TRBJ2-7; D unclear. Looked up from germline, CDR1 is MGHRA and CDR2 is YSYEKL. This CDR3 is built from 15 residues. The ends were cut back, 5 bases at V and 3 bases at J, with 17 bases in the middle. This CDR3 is CASSTGLAGIYEQYF. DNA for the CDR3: TGCGCCAGCAGCACTGGGTTAGCTGGGATCTACGAGCAGTACTTC.

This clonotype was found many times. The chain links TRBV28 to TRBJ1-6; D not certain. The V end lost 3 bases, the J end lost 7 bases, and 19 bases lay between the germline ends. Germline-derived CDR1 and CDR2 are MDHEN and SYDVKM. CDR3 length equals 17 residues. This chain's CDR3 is CASSFSPHGVANSPLHF. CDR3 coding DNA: TGTGCCAGCAGTTTTTCCCCACACGGGGTGGCAAATTCACCCCTCCACTTT.

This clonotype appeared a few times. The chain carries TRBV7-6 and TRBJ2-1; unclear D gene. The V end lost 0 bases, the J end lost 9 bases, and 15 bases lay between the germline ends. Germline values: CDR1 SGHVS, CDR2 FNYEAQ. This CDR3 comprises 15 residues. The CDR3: CASSLADSPGSEQFF. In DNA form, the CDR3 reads TGTGCCAGCAGCTTAGCAGACTCCCCGGGTTCTGAGCAGTTCTTC.

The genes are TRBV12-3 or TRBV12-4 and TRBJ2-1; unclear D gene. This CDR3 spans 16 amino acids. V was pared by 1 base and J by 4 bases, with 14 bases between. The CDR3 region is CASSLVSSGLYNEQFF. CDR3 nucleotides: TGTGCCAGCAGTTTAGTGAGCTCGGGCCTATACAATGAGCAGTTCTTC.

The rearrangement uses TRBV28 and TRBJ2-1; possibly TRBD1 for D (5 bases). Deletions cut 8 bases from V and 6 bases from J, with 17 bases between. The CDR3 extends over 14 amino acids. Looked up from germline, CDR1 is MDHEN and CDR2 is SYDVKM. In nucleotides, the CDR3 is TGTGCCAGCGGCTGGGTGGGGCTACCCAATGAGCAGTTCTTC. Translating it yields CASGWVGLPNEQFF.

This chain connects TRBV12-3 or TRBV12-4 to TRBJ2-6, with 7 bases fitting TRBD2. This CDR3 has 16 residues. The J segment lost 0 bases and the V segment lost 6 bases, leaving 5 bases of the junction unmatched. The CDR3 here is CASSDRGVSGANVLTF. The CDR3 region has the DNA TGTGCCAGCAGCGATCGGGGGGTCTCTGGGGCCAACGTCCTGACTTTC.

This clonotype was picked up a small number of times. The DNA of the CDR3 is TGCGCCAGCAGCCGTGAGACTAGCGCCACGAGAGAGACCCAGTACTTC. The encoded protein is CASSRETSATRETQYF. This chain connects TRBV5-1 to TRBJ2-5; 8 bases are a match to TRBD2. CDR3 size: 16 residues. Unmatched junction bases numbered 12, after V lost 4 bases and J lost 4 bases. Looked up from germline, CDR1 is SGHRS and CDR2 is YFSETQ.

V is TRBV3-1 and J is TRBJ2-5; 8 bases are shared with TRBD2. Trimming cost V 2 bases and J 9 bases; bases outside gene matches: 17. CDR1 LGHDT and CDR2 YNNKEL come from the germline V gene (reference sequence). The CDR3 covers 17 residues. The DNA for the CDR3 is TGTGCCAGCAGCCAACCCACGGGACTAGGGGCGGCGTTGGCCCAGTACTTC. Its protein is CASSQPTGLGAALAQYF.

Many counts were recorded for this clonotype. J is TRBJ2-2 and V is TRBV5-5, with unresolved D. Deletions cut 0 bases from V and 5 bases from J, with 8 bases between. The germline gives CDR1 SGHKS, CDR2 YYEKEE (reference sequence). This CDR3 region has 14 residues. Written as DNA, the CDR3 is TGTGCCAGCAGCTTGGTTGGGTCGACCGGGGAGCTGTTTTTT. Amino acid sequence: CASSLVGSTGELFF.

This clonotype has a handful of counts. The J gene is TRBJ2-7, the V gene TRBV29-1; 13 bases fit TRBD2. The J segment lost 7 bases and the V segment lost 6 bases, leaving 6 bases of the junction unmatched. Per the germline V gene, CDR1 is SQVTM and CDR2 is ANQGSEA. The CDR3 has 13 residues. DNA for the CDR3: TGCAGCGTCCGACTAGCGGGGGGCGATGAGCAGTACTTC. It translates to CSVRLAGGDEQYF.

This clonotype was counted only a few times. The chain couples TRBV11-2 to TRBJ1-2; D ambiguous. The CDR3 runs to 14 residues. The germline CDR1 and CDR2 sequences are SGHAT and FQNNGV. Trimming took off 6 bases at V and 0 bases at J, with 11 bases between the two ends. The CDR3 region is CASRPLGANYGYTF. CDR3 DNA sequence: TGTGCCAGCAGACCTTTAGGAGCTAACTATGGCTACACCTTC.

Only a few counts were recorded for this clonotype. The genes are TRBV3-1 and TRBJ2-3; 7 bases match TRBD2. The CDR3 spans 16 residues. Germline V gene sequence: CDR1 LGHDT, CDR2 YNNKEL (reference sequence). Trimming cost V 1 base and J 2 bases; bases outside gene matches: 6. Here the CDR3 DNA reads TGTGCCAGCAGCCAAGGGACTAGTTGGGACACAGATACGCAGTATTTT. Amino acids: CASSQGTSWDTDTQYF.

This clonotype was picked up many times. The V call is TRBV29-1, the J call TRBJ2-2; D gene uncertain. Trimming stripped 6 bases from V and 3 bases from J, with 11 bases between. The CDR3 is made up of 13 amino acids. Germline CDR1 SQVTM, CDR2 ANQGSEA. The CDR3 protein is CSVAPLDTGELFF. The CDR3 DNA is TGCAGCGTAGCCCCCCTCGACACCGGGGAGCTGTTTTTT.